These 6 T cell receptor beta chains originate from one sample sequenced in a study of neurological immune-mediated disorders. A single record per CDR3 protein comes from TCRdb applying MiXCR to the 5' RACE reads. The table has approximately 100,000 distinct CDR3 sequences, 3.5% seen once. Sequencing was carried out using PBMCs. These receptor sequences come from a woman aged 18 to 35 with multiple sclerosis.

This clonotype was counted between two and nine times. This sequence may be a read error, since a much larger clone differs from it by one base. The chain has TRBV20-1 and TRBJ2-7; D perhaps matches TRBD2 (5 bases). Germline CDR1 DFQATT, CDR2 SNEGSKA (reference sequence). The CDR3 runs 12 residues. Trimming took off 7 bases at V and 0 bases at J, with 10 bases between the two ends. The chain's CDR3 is CSGEWASYEQYF. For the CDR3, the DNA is TGCAGTGGGGAGTGGGCCTCCTACGAGCAGTACTTC.

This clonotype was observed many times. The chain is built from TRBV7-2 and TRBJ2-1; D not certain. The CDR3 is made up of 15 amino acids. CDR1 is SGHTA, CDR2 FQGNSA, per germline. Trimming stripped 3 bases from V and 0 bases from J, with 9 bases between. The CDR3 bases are TGTGCCAGCAGCTTGGACCGGAGCTCCTACAATGAGCAGTTCTTC. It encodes CASSLDRSSYNEQFF. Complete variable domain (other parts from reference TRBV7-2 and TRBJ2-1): GAGVSQSPSNKVTEKGKDVELRCDPISGHTALYWYRQSLGQGLEFLIYFQGNSAPDKSGLPSDRFSAERTGGSVSTLTIQRTQQEDSAVYLCASSLDRSSYNEQFFGPGTRLTVL.

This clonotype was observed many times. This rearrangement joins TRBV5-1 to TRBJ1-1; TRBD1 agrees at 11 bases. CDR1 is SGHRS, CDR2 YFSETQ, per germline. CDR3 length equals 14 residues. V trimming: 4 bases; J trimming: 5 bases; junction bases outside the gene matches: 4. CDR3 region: CASSVGQGATEAFF. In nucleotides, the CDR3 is TGCGCCAGCAGCGTCGGACAGGGGGCAACTGAAGCTTTCTTT.

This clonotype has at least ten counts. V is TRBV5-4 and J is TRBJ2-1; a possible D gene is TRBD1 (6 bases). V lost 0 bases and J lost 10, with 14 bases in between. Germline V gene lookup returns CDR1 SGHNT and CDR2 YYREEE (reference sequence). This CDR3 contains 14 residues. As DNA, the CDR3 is TGTGCCAGCAGCTTGGATCAGGGGAGCTGGGAGCAGTTCTTC. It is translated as CASSLDQGSWEQFF. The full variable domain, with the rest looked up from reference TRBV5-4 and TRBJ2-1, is ETGVTQSPTHLIKTRGQQVTLRCSSQSGHNTVSWYQQALGQGPQFIFQYYREEENGRGNFPPRFSGLQFPNYSSELNVNALELDDSALYLCASSLDQGSWEQFFGPGTRLTVL.

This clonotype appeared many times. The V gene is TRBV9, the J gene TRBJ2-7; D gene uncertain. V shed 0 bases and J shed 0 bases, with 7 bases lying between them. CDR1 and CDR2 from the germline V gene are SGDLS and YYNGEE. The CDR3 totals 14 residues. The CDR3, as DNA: TGTGCCAGCAGCGTAGGGTCCACCTCCTACGAGCAGTACTTC. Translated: CASSVGSTSYEQYF. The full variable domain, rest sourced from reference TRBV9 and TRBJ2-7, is DSGVTQTPKHLITATGQRVTLRCSPRSGDLSVYWYQQSLDQGLQFLIQYYNGEERAKGNILERFSAQQFPDLHSELNLSSLELGDSALYFCASSVGSTSYEQYFGPGTRLTVT.

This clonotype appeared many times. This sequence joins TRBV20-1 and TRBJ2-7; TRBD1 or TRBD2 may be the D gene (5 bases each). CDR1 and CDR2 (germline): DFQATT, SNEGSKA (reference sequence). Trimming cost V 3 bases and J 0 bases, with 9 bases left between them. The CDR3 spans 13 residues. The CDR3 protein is CSARGVSSYEQYF. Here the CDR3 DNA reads TGCAGTGCTAGGGGGGTAAGCTCCTACGAGCAGTACTTC.